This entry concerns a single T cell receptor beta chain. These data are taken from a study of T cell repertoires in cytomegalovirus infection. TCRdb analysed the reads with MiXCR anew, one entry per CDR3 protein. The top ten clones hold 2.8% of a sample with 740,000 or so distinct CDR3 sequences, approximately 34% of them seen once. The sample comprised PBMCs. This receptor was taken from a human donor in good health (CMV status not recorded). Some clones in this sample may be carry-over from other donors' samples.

The CDR3 DNA follows: TGTGCCAGCAGGCCCGGGACAGGAAACAATGAGCAGTTCTTC. This encodes CASRPGTGNNEQFF. The chain is built from TRBV12-3 or TRBV12-4 and TRBJ2-1; TRBD1 matches at 8 bases. The CDR3 is 14 amino acids. V was clipped by 6 bases and J by 5 bases; unmatched bases: 6.